Each of the 2 T cell receptor beta chains below was sequenced from the same sample in a study of blood T cells in healthy people across ages. A second PCR of 7 to 11 cycles used a sample-barcoded 5' primer and a J-beta primer mix. TCRdb reprocessed the 5' RACE reads via MiXCR and lists one record per CDR3 protein. The sample has around 1,000,000 distinct CDR3 sequences, 20% to 25% seen once; the top ten hold about 0.72%. These data also formed part of another study, on T cells of mothers and their children.

The sequenced sample was blood. Source of these receptors: a girl aged 2 to 10 in good health.

V gene TRBV6-1 combines with J gene TRBJ2-1; D is ambiguous. The V end lost 7 bases, the J end lost 8 bases, and 12 bases lay between the germline ends. CDR1 and CDR2 from the germline V gene are MNHNS and SASEGT. The CDR3 has 12 residues. The CDR3, as DNA: TGTGCCAGCAACCTGGATGTCGATGAGCAGTTCTTC. Residues: CASNLDVDEQFF.

The rearrangement joins TRBV2 to TRBJ2-3, with D hard to call. CDR3 size: 13 residues. Trimming shortened V by 7 bases and J by 5 bases, and 13 bases separated the two germline ends. The germline CDR1 and CDR2 sequences are SNHLY and FYNNEI. The CDR3 here is CASIQARGDTQYF. The CDR3 nucleotides are TGTGCCAGCATTCAAGCACGCGGAGATACGCAGTATTTT.